A selection of T cell receptor beta chains follows, all from one sample in a study of cytomegalovirus exposure and HLA in healthy donors. The protocol was immunoSEQ multiplex PCR, while the TCRdb copy is restricted to in-frame clones and leaves out a portion. Of 65,000 or so clones listed, over 50% were seen once; the top ten hold around 2.7%. The sample was PBMCs. The receptors come from a man under 40 in good health and CMV-seronegative. The CDR3 runs from the conserved cysteine through the conserved F or W. A D gene is named only where the DNA matches it firmly. The size of a clone is reported for some rows only, either as once, few or many, or as a class for expanded clones.

TRBJ1-5 | 14 | TRBV7-9 | - | - | CASSFLGANQPQHF | TGTGCCAGCAGCTTCCTAGGGGCCAATCAGCCCCAGCATTTT
TRBJ1-5 | 13 | TRBV2 | - | - | CASRNRDNQPQHF | TGTGCCAGCAGAAACAGGGACAATCAGCCCCAGCATTTT
TRBJ1-5 | 15 | TRBV18 | - | few | CASSSRQISNQPQHF | TGTGCCAGCTCATCGCGACAGATTAGCAATCAGCCCCAGCATTTT
TRBJ2-7 | 15 | TRBV6-1 | - | - | CASSEWVGSSYEQYF | TGTGCCAGCAGTGAATGGGTAGGGAGCTCCTACGAGCAGTACTTC
TRBJ2-7 | 13 | TRBV5-1 | TRBD1 | - | CASGTAELYEQYF | TGCGCCAGTGGGACAGCCGAACTATACGAGCAGTACTTC
TRBJ1-4 | 14 | TRBV7-9 | - | - | CASSFGQDNEKLFF | TGTGCCAGCAGCTTTGGGCAAGATAATGAAAAACTGTTTTTT
TRBJ2-4 | 17 | TRBV5-1 | TRBD2 | - | CASSPGLAGGLGNIQYF | TGCGCCAGCAGCCCGGGACTAGCGGGGGGGCTAGGAAACATTCAGTACTTC
TRBJ1-5 | 15 | TRBV7-8 | TRBD1 | - | CASSLSGTDNQPQHF | TGTGCCAGCAGCTTATCCGGGACAGACAATCAGCCCCAGCATTTT
TRBJ1-6 | 12 | TRBV6-5 | - | - | CASSYSLSPLHF | TGTGCCAGCAGTTACTCTCTTTCACCCCTCCACTTT
TRBJ2-3 | 13 | TRBV6-5 | - | - | CASSLLVTDTQYF | TGTGCCAGCAGCCTTCTAGTCACAGATACGCAGTATTTT
TRBJ2-7 | 13 | TRBV6-1 | - | few | CASSGTGGDEQYF | TGTGCCAGCAGTGGGACGGGCGGGGACGAGCAGTACTTC
TRBJ1-3 | 16 | TRBV2 | - | - | CASSDGRAPSGNTIYF | TGTGCCAGCAGTGACGGCAGGGCTCCCTCTGGAAACACCATATATTTT
TRBJ2-1 | 18 | TRBV7-2 | TRBD2 | - | CASSLEASGGYSYNEQFF | TGTGCCAGCAGCTTAGAAGCTAGCGGGGGGTATTCCTACAATGAGCAGTTCTTC
TRBJ2-3 | 17 | TRBV4-2 | TRBD2 | - | CASSQGTAGGITDTQYF | TGTGCCAGCAGCCAAGGAACAGCGGGGGGGATCACAGATACGCAGTATTTT
TRBJ2-7 | 13 | TRBV29-1 | TRBD2 | once | CSVGLAGGGEQYF | TGCAGCGTTGGACTAGCGGGGGGAGGCGAGCAGTACTTC
TRBJ2-1 | 14 | TRBV7-9 | TRBD1 | - | CASSFSGQVDEQFF | TGTGCCAGCAGCTTTTCGGGACAGGTCGATGAGCAGTTCTTC
TRBJ2-7 | 14 | TRBV6-5 | TRBD1 | - | CASSTDRGGYEQYF | TGTGCCAGCAGTACTGACAGGGGGGGTTACGAGCAGTACTTC
TRBJ2-3 | 15 | TRBV5-1 | - | few | CASSLEGGRGDTQYF | TGCGCCAGCAGCTTGGAGGGGGGGCGGGGAGATACGCAGTATTTT
TRBJ2-1 | 16 | TRBV2 | TRBD1 | once | CASTIRTGGRYNEQFF | TGTGCCAGCACGATAAGGACAGGGGGGCGGTACAATGAGCAGTTCTTC
TRBJ2-7 | 14 | TRBV5-1 | TRBD2 | few | CASSFTSGAGEQYF | TGCGCCAGCAGCTTTACTAGCGGGGCAGGCGAGCAGTACTTC
TRBJ2-1 | 16 | TRBV7-2 | - | - | CASSPRWGTSYNEQFF | TGTGCCAGCAGCCCGAGGTGGGGCACCTCCTACAATGAGCAGTTCTTC
TRBJ2-7 | 15 | TRBV29-1 | TRBD1 | few | CSVEGQGQTTYEQYF | TGCAGCGTTGAGGGACAGGGTCAAACAACCTACGAGCAGTACTTC
TRBJ1-1 | 15 | TRBV27 | - | - | CASSRYRDLNTEAFF | TGTGCCAGCAGTAGATACAGGGATTTGAACACTGAAGCTTTCTTT
TRBJ2-1 | 15 | TRBV5-6 | TRBD1 | once | CASSYGTGGSNEQFF | TGTGCCAGCAGCTACGGGACAGGGGGCAGCAATGAGCAGTTCTTC
TRBJ1-4 | 14 | TRBV30 | - | - | CAWSRDLTNEKLFF | TGTGCCTGGAGTCGGGATCTCACTAATGAAAAACTGTTTTTT
TRBJ1-1 | 15 | TRBV5-1 | TRBD1 | - | CASSYGQGTAIEAFF | TGCGCCAGCAGCTATGGACAGGGGACAGCGATTGAAGCTTTCTTT
TRBJ1-5 | 13 | TRBV12-5 | - | - | CASGRVRDQPQHF | TGTGCTAGTGGTCGGGTGCGGGATCAGCCCCAGCATTTT
TRBJ2-7 | 14 | TRBV6-5 | - | - | CASSRPQGSNEQYF | TGTGCCAGCAGTCGACCTCAGGGGTCTAACGAGCAGTACTTC
TRBJ2-3 | 13 | TRBV29-1 | TRBD2 | - | CSALGGYTDTQYF | TGCAGTGCACTCGGGGGGTACACAGATACGCAGTATTTT
TRBJ1-2 | 15 | TRBV9 | TRBD1 | few | CASSGRDRGPYGYTF | TGTGCCAGCAGCGGAAGGGACAGGGGACCCTATGGCTACACCTTC
TRBJ2-7 | 11 | TRBV5-1 | - | - | CASSPGYEQYF | TGCGCCAGCAGTCCGGGGTACGAGCAGTACTTC
TRBJ2-6 | 16 | TRBV29-1 | TRBD1 | - | CSVDADRGTGANVLTF | TGCAGCGTTGATGCCGACAGGGGGACTGGGGCCAACGTCCTGACTTTC
TRBJ1-2 | 15 | TRBV6-5 | - | - | CASSYRGRGVYGYTF | TGTGCCAGCAGTTATAGGGGGAGGGGAGTCTATGGCTACACCTTC
TRBJ2-7 | 15 | TRBV18 | - | - | CASSPPDAGGYEQYF | TGTGCCAGCTCACCGCCTGACGCCGGGGGCTACGAGCAGTACTTC
TRBJ1-1 | 16 | TRBV4-1 | TRBD1 | - | CASSQDRQGRGTEAFF | TGCGCCAGCAGCCAGGACCGACAGGGGAGGGGTACTGAAGCTTTCTTT
TRBJ2-3 | 15 | TRBV18 | TRBD2 | - | CASSLSGGSTDTQYF | TGTGCCAGCTCACTTAGCGGGGGTAGCACAGATACGCAGTATTTT
TRBJ2-3 | 16 | TRBV9 | TRBD1 | - | CASSPWDREITDTQYF | TGTGCCAGCAGCCCCTGGGACAGAGAAATCACAGATACGCAGTATTTT
TRBJ2-7 | 13 | TRBV5-6 | - | few | CASSPTGGGEQYF | TGTGCCAGCAGCCCGACAGGCGGGGGCGAGCAGTACTTC
TRBJ1-1 | 16 | TRBV5-1 | - | - | CASSLEVGVGNTEAFF | TGCGCCAGCAGCCTCGAGGTCGGGGTCGGGAACACTGAAGCTTTCTTT
TRBJ1-4 | 13 | TRBV13 | - | once | CASSSMLNEKLFF | TGTGCCAGCAGCTCCATGTTGAATGAAAAACTGTTTTTT
TRBJ2-3 | 14 | TRBV7-9 | TRBD1 | - | CASSPGTGGDTQYF | TGTGCCAGCAGCCCCGGGACAGGGGGAGATACGCAGTATTTT
TRBJ1-2 | 15 | TRBV6-6 | TRBD1 | - | CASSYGQGAAYGYTF | TGTGCCAGCAGTTACGGACAGGGGGCTGCCTATGGCTACACCTTC
TRBJ2-3 | 15 | TRBV4-2 | TRBD2 | - | CASSPTSGGADTQYF | TGTGCCAGCAGCCCAACATCGGGGGGGGCAGATACGCAGTATTTT
TRBJ2-5 | 17 | TRBV5-8 | - | - | CASSLGAGSSRGETQYF | TGTGCCAGCAGCTTGGGTGCCGGGAGCAGCCGCGGGGAGACCCAGTACTTC
TRBJ2-4 | 15 | TRBV5-4 | TRBD2 | - | CASSAKAGGQNIQYF | TGTGCCAGCAGCGCCAAAGCGGGGGGGCAAAACATTCAGTACTTC
TRBJ2-7 | 18 | TRBV14 | TRBD2 | - | CASSQNPGASGGSYEQYF | TGTGCCAGCAGCCAGAACCCCGGAGCTAGCGGGGGCTCCTACGAGCAGTACTTC
TRBJ2-4 | 13 | TRBV9 | - | - | CASSVGQANIQYF | TGTGCCAGCAGCGTAGGACAGGCAAACATTCAGTACTTC
TRBJ1-6 | 18 | TRBV7-9 | TRBD1 | few | CASSSPSGAGQGLSPLHF | TGTGCCAGCAGCTCACCATCTGGAGCTGGACAGGGCCTTTCACCCCTCCACTTT
TRBJ2-7 | 15 | TRBV10-3 | TRBD1 | - | CAIATAGQGNYEQYF | TGTGCCATCGCCACAGCAGGACAGGGTAACTACGAGCAGTACTTC
TRBJ2-7 | 14 | TRBV5-4 | TRBD1 | - | CASSEDRVSYEQYF | TGTGCCAGCAGCGAGGACAGGGTCTCCTACGAGCAGTACTTC
TRBJ2-5 | 15 | TRBV29-1 | TRBD1 | - | CSVEPYRGMIETQYF | TGCAGCGTTGAACCATACAGGGGGATGATTGAGACCCAGTACTTC
TRBJ2-7 | 15 | TRBV6-5 | - | - | CASSYSSRARYEQYF | TGTGCCAGCAGTTACTCGAGCAGGGCCCGCTACGAGCAGTACTTC
TRBJ2-2 | 14 | TRBV6-5 | - | - | CASRAQANTGELFF | TGTGCCAGCAGGGCGCAGGCGAACACCGGGGAGCTGTTTTTT
TRBJ1-5 | 13 | TRBV5-1 | - | - | CASSLGGDQPQHF | TGCGCCAGCAGCTTGGGGGGCGATCAGCCCCAGCATTTT
TRBJ1-2 | 14 | TRBV7-2 | TRBD1 | - | CASSLSGTGVGYTF | TGTGCCAGCAGCTTATCCGGGACAGGGGTCGGCTACACCTTC
TRBJ2-7 | 15 | TRBV7-9 | TRBD2 | - | CASSPEPGGAGEQYF | TGTGCCAGCAGCCCCGAGCCCGGGGGGGCGGGCGAGCAGTACTTC
TRBJ2-5 | 13 | TRBV6-1 | - | - | CATYRVPGETQYF | TGTGCCACGTACAGGGTTCCGGGGGAGACCCAGTACTTC
TRBJ2-1 | 12 | TRBV7-2 | - | - | CASSSNSFEQFF | TGTGCCAGCAGCTCAAATAGCTTTGAGCAGTTCTTC
TRBJ2-7 | 15 | TRBV5-8 | - | once | CASSWAASMTYEQYF | TGTGCCAGCAGCTGGGCTGCGAGCATGACCTACGAGCAGTACTTC